The 11 T cell receptor beta chains listed next were all sequenced from one sample in a study of identical twins. TCRdb called the 5' RACE reads again in MiXCR, with one record for every CDR3 protein. The sample holds 230,000 or so distinct CDR3 sequences; about 8.9% are singletons and the top ten take over 2.5%. The same sample was also studied in work on yellow fever vaccine responses in identical twins.

Sequencing was done on a sample of CD8+ T cells sorted from blood. The receptors originated from a woman younger than 30 in good health.

The genes are TRBV4-1 and TRBJ2-7; tentatively, D is TRBD1 or TRBD2 (5 bases each). V dropped 5 bases and J dropped 3 bases, with 20 bases sitting between them. CDR1 is MGHRA, CDR2 YSYEKL, per germline. The CDR3 sequence is 16 residues long. The CDR3 here is CASSYDNEGRNYEQYF. The CDR3 coding sequence is TGCGCCAGCAGCTACGATAATGAGGGACGGAACTACGAGCAGTACTTC.

This clonotype was seen only a few times. V and J are TRBV5-6 and TRBJ2-6, with D unresolved. This CDR3 contains 17 residues. V gave up 1 base and J gave up 0 bases, with 11 bases separating them. CDR1 SGHDT and CDR2 YYEEEE come from the germline V gene. The CDR3 reads CASSLIDWLSGANVLTF. The CDR3 DNA follows: TGTGCCAGCAGCTTGATCGACTGGCTCTCTGGGGCCAACGTCCTGACTTTC. The whole variable domain, filled in from reference TRBV5-6 and TRBJ2-6, reads DAGVTQSPTHLIKTRGQQVTLRCSPKSGHDTVSWYQQALGQGPQFIFQYYEEEERQRGNFPDRFSGHQFPNYSSELNVNALLLGDSALYLCASSLIDWLSGANVLTFGAGSRLTVL.

This clonotype was picked up many times. The chain carries TRBV27 and TRBJ2-5; D unresolved. The CDR3 consists of 11 residues. The V gene lost 6 bases and the J gene lost 5 bases, with 7 bases spanning the gap. In germline, CDR1 is MNHEY, CDR2 SMNVEV (reference sequence). The CDR3 here is CASRRLETQYF. The CDR3 DNA reads as TGTGCCAGCAGACGCTTGGAGACCCAGTACTTC.

This clonotype was seen ten or more times. V usage is TRBV4-3 and J usage is TRBJ2-1; the match to TRBD2 covers 7 bases. The length of the CDR3 is 14 residues. J gave up 9 bases and V 4 bases, and 9 bases lay outside the gene matches. CDR1 and CDR2 from the germline V gene are LGHNA and YSLEER. The CDR3 reads CASSRGRAEGEQFF. The CDR3 DNA reads as TGCGCCAGCAGCCGTGGGAGGGCCGAGGGTGAGCAGTTCTTC.

The chain has TRBV4-1 and TRBJ2-7, with D unclear. Trimming took off 1 base at V and 4 bases at J, with 20 bases between the two ends. Germline CDR1 reads MGHRA; CDR2 reads YSYEKL. The CDR3 is 17 amino acids. The CDR3 DNA follows: TGCGCCAGCAGCCAAGTCCTTCCGAGAGCCGGAGATTACGAGCAGTACTTC. Residues: CASSQVLPRAGDYEQYF.

The V and J genes are TRBV7-2 and TRBJ1-2; 7 nucleotides match TRBD1. The CDR3 runs 14 residues. CDR1 SGHTA and CDR2 FQGNSA come from the germline V gene. V lost 3 bases, J lost 4 bases, and 5 bases stayed unmatched. This CDR3 is CASSFGQAGYGYTF. Here the CDR3 DNA reads TGTGCCAGCAGCTTTGGACAGGCTGGCTATGGCTACACCTTC.

The CDR3 loop is CSASFGLAYEQYF. The CDR3 DNA reads as TGCAGTGCTAGTTTTGGGCTAGCCTACGAGCAGTACTTC. V usage is TRBV20-1 and J usage is TRBJ2-7; D not resolved. Germline loops: CDR1 DFQATT, CDR2 SNEGSKA (reference sequence). The length of the CDR3 is 13 residues. V lost 3 bases and J 2 bases, leaving 11 bases between the germline ends.

This clonotype was seen only a few times. It may be a read error: a sequence one base away is much more abundant. In nucleotides, the CDR3 is TGTGCCAGCAGCTTAGGGACCAACGAGCAGTACTTC. Translated: CASSLGTNEQYF. V usage is TRBV7-9 and J usage is TRBJ2-7, with D uncertain. V was cut by 1 base and J by 5 bases, with 6 bases left in between. The CDR3 sequence is 12 residues long. Germline values: CDR1 SEHNR, CDR2 FQNEAQ (reference sequence).

The table lists this clonotype with a count of one. The gene calls are TRBV5-1 and TRBJ2-3, with TRBD2 matching 7 bases. Germline trimming cut 2 bases from V and 3 bases from J; bases unmatched to any gene: 6. From germline, CDR1 is SGHRS and CDR2 YFSETQ. This CDR3 contains 15 residues. The CDR3 region is CASSFSSGGTDTQYF. For the CDR3, the DNA is TGCGCCAGCAGCTTCTCCTCCGGGGGGACAGATACGCAGTATTTT.

The gene calls are TRBV7-2 and TRBJ2-7; the D gene could be TRBD1 or TRBD2 (5 bases each). V was cut by 10 bases and J by 2 bases, with 15 bases left in between. Germline CDR1 is SGHTA and CDR2 is FQGNSA. The CDR3 length is 13 residues. CDR3 DNA: TGTGCCACCCGGAGCAGAGGGGCCTACGAGCAGTACTTC. It yields the protein CATRSRGAYEQYF. The whole variable domain, remainder taken from reference TRBV7-2 and TRBJ2-7, is GAGVSQSPSNKVTEKGKDVELRCDPISGHTALYWYRQSLGQGLEFLIYFQGNSAPDKSGLPSDRFSAERTGGSVSTLTIQRTQQEDSAVYLCATRSRGAYEQYFGPGTRLTVT.

This clonotype was seen more than once but under ten times. The chain is built from TRBV28 and TRBJ2-3; a possible D gene is TRBD1 (6 bases). CDR3 size: 13 residues. CDR1 and CDR2 (germline): MDHEN, SYDVKM. The V gene lost 11 bases and the J gene lost 5 bases, with 17 bases spanning the gap. CDR3 nucleotide sequence: TGTGCCGGTTCTAGGGGGATCGGAGATACGCAGTATTTT. Encoded protein: CAGSRGIGDTQYF.